These 18 T cell receptor beta chains were sequenced from one sample in a study of T cells in Graves' hyperthyroidism and ophthalmopathy. RNA transcripts served as the template for amplifying TCR beta CDR3 regions. RT-PCR in the first round (using the HTBI primer set) targeted the TCR CDR3. MiXCR, run by TCRdb on the multiplex PCR reads, gives a single entry per CDR3 protein. The sample yields 600,000 or so distinct CDR3 sequences, 35% to 55% seen once. Sequencing was done on a sample of peripheral blood or thyroid tissue (not recorded which). Receptors originate from a woman under 30 with Graves' hyperthyroidism.

This clonotype was counted ten times or more. The chain employs TRBV20-1 and TRBJ2-7; possibly TRBD1 for D (6 bases). Germline assignment: CDR1 DFQATT and CDR2 SNEGSKA (reference sequence). The V end lost 7 bases, the J end lost 1 base, and 8 bases lay between the germline ends. This CDR3 comprises 11 residues. The CDR3 bases are TGCAGTGTGAGGGGGTCCTACGAGCAGTACTTC. Protein sequence: CSVRGSYEQYF.

As regards this clonotype: It may be a read error: a sequence one base away is much more abundant. This chain uses TRBV14 with TRBJ1-1; D unclear. This CDR3 has 13 residues. Germline loops: CDR1 SGHDN, CDR2 FVKESK. The CDR3 sequence: CASTQEVNTEAFF. The CDR3 nucleotides are TGTGCCAGCACCCAAGAGGTGAACACTGAAGCTTTCTTT.

This chain connects TRBV29-1 to TRBJ1-6; a possible D gene is TRBD1 (5 bases). In germline, CDR1 is SQVTM, CDR2 ANQGSEA. V lost 8 bases and J lost 10, with 18 bases in between. This CDR3 has 13 residues. The CDR3 DNA sequence: TGCAGCAGTGCGGACGGCCAGGGCTCACCCCTCCACTTT. It specifies CSSADGQGSPLHF.

With regard to this clonotype: A much larger clonotype is one base distant, so this may be a read error. The rearrangement joins TRBV10-3 to TRBJ1-3, with D maybe TRBD1 (6 bases). Germline V gene data show CDR1 as ENHRY and CDR2 as SYGVKD. The CDR3 is 12 amino acids. CDR3 protein: CAISRATGDTEF. The CDR3 nucleotides are TGTGCCATCAGTCGAGCAACCGGGGACACTGAATTT.

This clonotype showed up just a few times. The chain has TRBV7-9 and TRBJ2-5, with 8 nucleotides matching TRBD2. There are 13 residues in the CDR3. The junction had 4 bases not matched to a gene; V was cut back by 5 bases and J by 5 bases. Germline V CDR1 and CDR2: SEHNR, FQNEAQ (reference sequence). DNA of the CDR3: TGTGCCAGCAGCCGGGGGGGCTTGGAGACCCAGTACTTC. It codes for CASSRGGLETQYF.

The chain couples TRBV29-1 to TRBJ2-2; D might be TRBD1 or TRBD2, each matching 6 bases. This CDR3 spans 15 amino acids. The ends were cut back, 3 bases at V and 4 bases at J, with 15 bases in the middle. CDR1 is SQVTM, CDR2 ANQGSEA, per germline. The CDR3 loop is CSVEARGGLTGELFF. CDR3 nucleotide sequence: TGCAGCGTTGAGGCCAGGGGAGGACTCACCGGGGAGCTGTTTTTT.

Points on this clonotype: It is likely a read error, because the conserved phenylalanine at the end of the CDR3 is missing. The DNA is left out, because the CDR3 cannot be placed on it with certainty; the CDR3 is given as TCRdb lists it. The chain carries TRBV7-6 and TRBJ2-5; TRBD2, the table's D call, was not compared with the DNA. The CDR3 spans 10 residues, counting both ends. Germline values: CDR1 SGHVS, CDR2 FNYEAQ. The chain's CDR3 is CASSSGVVAG.

This clonotype was detected only a few times. The CDR3 reads CASSSQGTGETQYF. Written as DNA, the CDR3 is TGTGCCAGCAGCTCACAGGGTACCGGAGAGACCCAGTACTTC. J is TRBJ2-5 and V is TRBV7-8, with D perhaps matching TRBD1 (6 bases). The CDR3 spans 14 residues. The germline gives CDR1 SGHVS, CDR2 FQNEAQ. The V and J ends lost 4 bases and 4 bases respectively, with 13 bases between them.

A remark on this clonotype: A much larger clone differs by one base, so this may be a read error. No conserved phenylalanine or tryptophan ends this CDR3, so it is likely a read error. This rearrangement joins TRBV20-1 to TRBJ1-6; 7 bases map to TRBD1. With V trimmed by 8 bases and J by 7 bases, 8 bases remained unmatched. CDR3 length: 13 residues. CDR1 and CDR2 from the germline V gene are DFQATT and SNEGSKA (reference sequence). Here the CDR3 DNA reads TGCAGTCCTTCCGGGACAGCCAATTCACCCCTCCACTCT. It encodes CSPSGTANSPLHS.

Ten or more counts support this clonotype. J is TRBJ2-5 and V is TRBV15; maybe TRBD2 (5 bases). The length of the CDR3 is 15 residues. Germline values: CDR1 LNHNV, CDR2 YYDKDF (reference sequence). Trimming took 5 bases from V and 0 from J, leaving 13 bases between them. The CDR3 DNA is TGTGCCACCAGCTCAACTCCCGGGGACCAAGAGACCCAGTACTTC. It encodes CATSSTPGDQETQYF.

The chain carries TRBV7-2 and TRBJ2-2; D is possibly TRBD1 (6 bases). V was clipped by 4 bases and J by 6 bases, with 12 bases between them. CDR1 SGHTA and CDR2 FQGNSA come from the germline V gene. CDR3 length: 14 amino acids. CDR3 coding DNA: TGTGCCAGCAGCTCCTACAGGGACCCCGGGGAGCTGTTTTTT. Translating gives CASSSYRDPGELFF.

This clonotype was recorded once. This chain uses TRBV25-1 with TRBJ1-2; maybe TRBD1 (5 bases). Germline V lookup: CDR1 MGHDK, CDR2 SYGVNS. V lost 9 bases and J 4 bases, leaving 24 bases between the germline ends. CDR3 length: 16 residues. CDR3 amino acids: CASTRPGAATLYGYTF. The CDR3 nucleotides are TGTGCCAGTACCCGGCCCGGGGCGGCCACCCTCTATGGCTACACCTTC.

A few counts support this clonotype. CDR3 region: CASSGGGSNQPQHF. CDR3 sequence (DNA): TGTGCCAGTAGTGGAGGGGGTAGCAATCAGCCCCAGCATTTT. The chain has TRBV19 and TRBJ1-5, with D possibly TRBD1 on 6 matching bases. Trimming took 5 bases from V and 0 from J, leaving 8 bases between them. The CDR3 is made up of 14 amino acids. CDR1 is LNHDA and CDR2 is SQIVND in the germline V gene (reference sequence).

The V gene is TRBV7-4, the J gene TRBJ2-5, with no clear D. The J call may be in error: the DNA end matches TRBJ2-1 better. Germline V gives CDR1 SGHVT, CDR2 SQSDAQ. The length of the CDR3 is 14 residues. CDR3 residues: CASSLAGQNNEQFF. The CDR3 coding sequence is TGTGCCAGCAGCTTAGCTGGCCAAAACAATGAGCAGTTCTTC.

The sample holds a few counts of this clonotype. As DNA, the CDR3 is TGTGCCAGCAGCTTAGAACAGGGAAGTAATTCACCCCTCCACTTT. The encoded protein is CASSLEQGSNSPLHF. The V call is TRBV7-6, the J call TRBJ1-6; TRBD1 is a possible D gene (6 bases). V lost 1 base and J lost 6, with 10 bases in between. This CDR3 has 15 amino acids. Germline CDR1 and CDR2: SGHVS and FNYEAQ.

As to this clonotype: A read error may explain this, as a much larger clone is one base away. The chain has TRBV2 and TRBJ2-2; D tentatively reads TRBD1 or TRBD2 (5 bases each). The CDR3 runs to 13 residues. V lost 3 bases to trimming and J lost 6 bases, with 8 bases between them. From germline, CDR1 is SNHLY and CDR2 FYNNEI. The CDR3 loop is CASSDPGPGELFF. The CDR3 coding sequence is TGTGCCAGCAGTGACCCGGGACCCGGGGAGCTGTTTTTT. The variable domain in full, completed from reference TRBV2 and TRBJ2-2, reads EPEVTQTPSHQVTQMGQEVILRCVPISNHLYFYWYRQILGQKVEFLVSFYNNEISEKSEIFDDQFSVERPDGSNFTLKIRSTKLEDSAMYFCASSDPGPGELFFGEGSRLTVL.

This chain joins TRBV12-3 or TRBV12-4 and TRBJ1-4; D remains ambiguous. With 3 bases removed from V and 13 bases from J, the gap between germline ends came to 15 bases. This CDR3 contains 13 residues. This chain's CDR3 is CASSLAETARLFF. Here the CDR3 DNA reads TGTGCCAGCAGTTTGGCGGAGACGGCACGACTGTTTTTT.

This rearrangement joins TRBV9 to TRBJ1-1; 9 nucleotides align to TRBD1. The V and J ends lost 3 bases and 3 bases, in that order; junction bases with no gene match: 3. The CDR3 is 14 amino acids. Germline V CDR1 and CDR2: SGDLS, YYNGEE. For the CDR3, the DNA is TGTGCCAGCAGCGAACAGGGGGCTTACACTGAAGCTTTCTTT. Translated, it gives CASSEQGAYTEAFF.